The 23 T cell receptor beta chains in this list originate from one sample, sequenced in a study of blood T cell repertoires in COVID-19. The assay was immunoSEQ multiplex PCR, and TCRdb's table has in-frame clones only and misses some. The sample includes about 62,000 clones, 80% to 90% of them seen just once. Sample: peripheral blood. The origin of the receptors is a human donor in a cohort sampled during active COVID-19.

The chain has TRBV2 and TRBJ1-5; 7 bases match TRBD1. V lost 4 bases and J lost 5; bases outside the gene matches: 20. The CDR3 is 19 residues long. Germline V CDR1 and CDR2: SNHLY, FYNNEI. The chain's CDR3 is CASSGNLLLGQVLYQPQHF. Written as DNA, the CDR3 is TGTGCCAGCAGTGGTAACCTCCTGCTAGGACAGGTTTTGTATCAGCCCCAGCATTTT.

The chain uses TRBV9 and TRBJ2-2; D might be TRBD2 (5 bases). Germline V gene data show CDR1 as SGDLS and CDR2 as YYNGEE. V was shortened by 3 bases and J by 4 bases, with 10 bases between the two germline ends. This CDR3 is built from 14 residues. This chain's CDR3 is CASSGRRGTGELFF. The CDR3 nucleotides read TGTGCCAGCAGCGGGAGACGGGGCACCGGGGAGCTGTTTTTT.

The genes are TRBV27 and TRBJ2-7; D remains ambiguous. V dropped 9 bases and J dropped 0 bases, with 15 bases sitting between them. The germline V gene encodes CDR1 MNHEY and CDR2 SMNVEV (reference sequence). This CDR3 has 14 residues. CDR3 residues: CASRGSSSSYEQYF. The DNA for the CDR3 is TGTGCCAGTAGAGGATCCTCGAGCTCCTACGAGCAGTACTTC.

This clone was counted between two and nine times. The chain is built from TRBV5-5 and TRBJ2-5; perhaps TRBD1 as D (6 bases). The germline V gene has CDR1 SGHKS and CDR2 YYEKEE (reference sequence). The CDR3 has 16 residues. Trimming cost V 2 bases and J 3 bases, with 17 bases left between them. The CDR3 DNA is TGTGCCAGCAGCTTCCAAATGGGACAACTTAAAGAGACCCAGTACTTC. This gives the protein CASSFQMGQLKETQYF. The variable domain in full, with the rest retrieved from reference TRBV5-5 and TRBJ2-5, is DAGVTQSPTHLIKTRGQQVTLRCSPISGHKSVSWYQQVLGQGPQFIFQYYEKEERGRGNFPDRFSARQFPNYSSELNVNALLLGDSALYLCASSFQMGQLKETQYFGPGTRLLVL.

The chain combines TRBV24-1 with TRBJ2-5; TRBD1 matches 8 bases. The CDR3 is 16 amino acids. The germline V gene encodes CDR1 KGHDR and CDR2 SFDVKD. With 4 bases clipped from V and 5 bases from J, the junction kept 11 bases outside the gene matches. The CDR3 DNA is TGTGCCACCAGTGACCCGGCTCAGGGGGCAGGGGAGACCCAGTACTTC. Its protein product is CATSDPAQGAGETQYF.

The rearrangement links TRBV12-3 or TRBV12-4 to TRBJ2-5, with TRBD1 as a possible D gene (5 bases). The CDR3 runs to 13 residues. V dropped 5 bases and J dropped 5 bases, with 12 bases sitting between them. DNA for the CDR3: TGTGCCAGCAGTACCACAGGTGCGGAGACCCAGTACTTC. Translating gives CASSTTGAETQYF.

The chain recombines TRBV5-6 with TRBJ2-1; the D gene is possibly TRBD1 (7 bases). Germline V lookup: CDR1 SGHDT, CDR2 YYEEEE. This CDR3 region has 17 residues. V lost 4 bases, J lost 6 bases, and 23 bases lay in between. CDR3 sequence (DNA): TGTGCCAGCAGCCGTCTGCAGGGGGGCCGGTATGCCAATGAGCAGTTCTTC. Amino acids: CASSRLQGGRYANEQFF.

The CDR3 loop reads CASSQADRAYEQYF. CDR3 coding DNA: TGCGCCAGCAGCCAAGCCGACAGGGCCTACGAGCAGTACTTC. This chain joins TRBV4-1 and TRBJ2-7; 7 bases map to TRBD1. The CDR3 length is 14 residues. Germline trimming cut 1 base from V and 2 bases from J; bases unmatched to any gene: 2. Germline values: CDR1 MGHRA, CDR2 YSYEKL.

There are a few counts of this clone. The chain recombines TRBV30 with TRBJ1-3, with 9 bases lining up with TRBD1. The CDR3 extends over 17 amino acids. Germline values: CDR1 GTSNPN, CDR2 SVGIG (reference sequence). The junction had 14 bases not matched to a gene; V was cut back by 4 bases and J by 4 bases. The CDR3 nucleotides read TGTGCCTGGACCCGGGACAGGGTTAATTTGGGAGGAAACACCATATATTTT. This encodes CAWTRDRVNLGGNTIYF.

Only one count was recorded for this clone. The genes are TRBV4-2 and TRBJ2-2; 8 bases agree with TRBD1. This CDR3 spans 16 amino acids. The V and J ends lost 0 bases and 5 bases, in that order; junction bases with no gene match: 5. CDR1 is LGHNA, CDR2 YNFKEQ, per germline. The CDR3 here is CASSQETTGGTGELFF. In nucleotides, the CDR3 is TGTGCCAGCAGCCAAGAAACCACAGGGGGAACCGGGGAGCTGTTTTTT.

The chain joins TRBV30 to TRBJ1-3, with a weak D call TRBD1 (5 bases). In germline, CDR1 is GTSNPN, CDR2 SVGIG (reference sequence). This CDR3 is 13 amino acids long. V lost 5 bases to trimming and J lost 1 base, with 9 bases between them. As DNA, the CDR3 is TGTGCCTGGTCAACAGGTTCTGGAAACACCATATATTTT. Its protein product is CAWSTGSGNTIYF.

The chain couples TRBV11-3 to TRBJ2-1, with 7 bases aligning to TRBD2. Trimming removed 3 bases from V and 2 bases from J; junction bases left unmatched: 13. CDR3 length: 18 amino acids. CDR1 and CDR2 from the germline V gene are SGHNT and YENEEA. Here the CDR3 DNA reads TGTGCCAGCAGCTTTCGGGGAAACGGGGAGGGACCCTACAATGAGCAGTTCTTC. It specifies CASSFRGNGEGPYNEQFF.

The chain is built from TRBV9 and TRBJ1-3; D uncertain. The CDR3 consists of 17 residues. Trimming removed 1 base at V and 0 bases at J, with 14 bases between. Germline CDR1 SGDLS, CDR2 YYNGEE. CDR3 bases: TGTGCCAGCAGCGTAATCCCAACAGCAAGCTCTGGAAACACCATATATTTT. Translating gives CASSVIPTASSGNTIYF.

Concerning this clone itself: This same CDR3 is encoded by further DNA sequences in the sample. This chain links TRBV21-1 with TRBJ2-7; the table's D gene call, TRBD2, was not cross checked with the DNA. TRBV21-1 represents a pseudogene. The CDR3 has 16 residues. This chain's CDR3 is CRGGGGRDTLSYEQYF. The CDR3 bases are TGTCGAGGCGGGGGGGGCAGGGACACCCTTTCCTACGAGCAGTACTTC.

V and J are TRBV15 and TRBJ1-6; weak D call: TRBD1 (6 bases). V lost 0 bases and J 9 bases, leaving 15 bases between the germline ends. This CDR3 is built from 16 residues. The germline V gene has CDR1 LNHNV and CDR2 YYDKDF (reference sequence). The CDR3 DNA follows: TGTGCCACCAGCAGAGATCTTGTAACAGGGACTTCACCCCTCCACTTT. Amino acid sequence: CATSRDLVTGTSPLHF. Full variable domain (remainder filled in from reference TRBV15 and TRBJ1-6): DAMVIQNPRYQVTQFGKPVTLSCSQTLNHNVMYWYQQKSSQAPKLLFHYYDKDFNNEADTPDNFQSRRPNTSFCFLDIRSPGLGDTAMYLCATSRDLVTGTSPLHFGNGTRLTVT.

V and J are TRBV2 and TRBJ2-3, with 7 bases matching TRBD2. The CDR3 sequence is 16 residues long. Germline V lookup: CDR1 SNHLY, CDR2 FYNNEI. Trimming at V came to 3 bases and at J to 0 bases, leaving 6 bases not matched to a gene. The CDR3, as DNA: TGTGCCAGCAGTGACACCGGGACTACTAGCACAGATACGCAGTATTTT. It yields the protein CASSDTGTTSTDTQYF.

This clone was picked up one time. The chain uses TRBV6-5 and TRBJ2-7, with a possible D match to TRBD2 (7 bases). This CDR3 region has 15 residues. Germline V lookup: CDR1 MNHEY, CDR2 SVGAGI. Between the trimmed V and J ends, which lost 7 bases and 4 bases, there was a span of 20 bases. CDR3 region: CASKISGEGQYEQYF. CDR3 DNA sequence: TGTGCCAGCAAAATTTCAGGGGAGGGCCAATACGAGCAGTACTTC.

The chain combines TRBV4-2 with TRBJ2-5; TRBD2 agrees at 8 bases. J lost 4 bases, V lost 0 bases, and 7 bases had no gene match. CDR1 and CDR2 from the germline V gene are LGHNA and YNFKEQ. There are 16 residues in the CDR3. CDR3 amino acids: CASSQEAGVRGETQYF. CDR3 DNA sequence: TGTGCCAGCAGCCAAGAAGCGGGGGTTCGTGGAGAGACCCAGTACTTC.

The chain employs TRBV29-1 and TRBJ1-6; D is perhaps TRBD1 (6 bases). V was clipped by 4 bases and J by 8 bases, with 12 bases between them. This CDR3 has 13 residues. Looked up from germline, CDR1 is SQVTM and CDR2 is ANQGSEA. CDR3 in DNA: TGCAGCGTTGGAGGGGGGGACGATTCACCCCTCCACTTT. Translating gives CSVGGGDDSPLHF.

The chain couples TRBV7-8 to TRBJ2-1; 7 positions agree with TRBD2. V was clipped by 5 bases and J by 0 bases; unmatched bases: 10. The germline V gene encodes CDR1 SGHVS and CDR2 FQNEAQ. The length of the CDR3 is 17 residues. The CDR3 here is CASSLDGGMSSYNEQFF. The CDR3 DNA is TGTGCCAGCAGCCTTGACGGGGGGATGAGCTCCTACAATGAGCAGTTCTTC.

This chain uses TRBV9 with TRBJ2-2, with 7 bases aligning to TRBD2. Trimming took 0 bases from V and 2 from J; bases not matched to a gene: 7. The V gene's germline CDR1 is SGDLS and CDR2 YYNGEE. The CDR3 spans 17 residues. The CDR3 loop reads CASSVGTGRTNTGELFF. DNA for the CDR3: TGTGCCAGCAGCGTAGGCACCGGGAGGACTAACACCGGGGAGCTGTTTTTT.

This chain joins TRBV5-8 and TRBJ2-1; 11 nucleotides match TRBD2. The CDR3 has 15 residues. The germline gives CDR1 SGHTS, CDR2 YDEGEE. V lost 4 bases and J lost 7; bases outside the gene matches: 7. CDR3 sequence reads: CASSRRLAGWNEQFF. The CDR3 DNA follows: TGTGCCAGCAGCCGCCGACTAGCGGGGTGGAATGAGCAGTTCTTC.

This sequence joins TRBV2 and TRBJ2-7; possibly TRBD2 for D (7 bases). Looked up from germline, CDR1 is SNHLY and CDR2 is FYNNEI. Deletions cut 1 base from V and 3 bases from J, with 16 bases between. This CDR3 has 16 residues. The CDR3 sequence: CASSEVGGDTFYEQYF. The CDR3 nucleotides are TGTGCCAGCAGTGAAGTGGGGGGGGACACTTTCTACGAGCAGTACTTC.